These 22 T cell receptor beta chains were sequenced from one sample in a study of T cell responses to AZD1222 COVID-19 vaccine. Sequencing used immunoSEQ multiplex PCR; TCRdb keeps in-frame clones, though not all of them. The table includes approximately 88,000 clones, about 91% detected once. The sample in question was peripheral blood, obtained on day 0 of AZD1222 vaccination. The receptors originated from an adult in good health.

This clone was counted a single time. V is TRBV9 and J is TRBJ2-7, with 10 nucleotides matching TRBD2. This CDR3 has 16 amino acids. Germline lookup yields CDR1 SGDLS and CDR2 YYNGEE. The trim removed 0 bases at V and 5 bases at J, leaving 8 bases unmatched. CDR3 in amino acids: CASSVAASGSHDEQYF. The CDR3 DNA reads as TGTGCCAGCAGCGTAGCAGCTAGCGGGAGTCACGACGAGCAGTACTTC.

V and J are TRBV18 and TRBJ2-7; 7 nucleotides agree with TRBD1. This CDR3 contains 14 residues. Trimming at V came to 4 bases and at J to 3 bases, leaving 6 bases not matched to a gene. Germline V CDR1 and CDR2: KGHSH, LQKENI. This chain's CDR3 is CASSLDRTNYEQYF. In nucleotides, the CDR3 is TGTGCCAGCTCACTGGACAGGACCAACTACGAGCAGTACTTC.

This clone was observed once. The chain recombines TRBV11-3 with TRBJ1-4, with 7 bases identical to TRBD1. J gave up 0 bases and V 2 bases, and 6 bases lay outside the gene matches. Germline V lookup: CDR1 SGHNT, CDR2 YENEEA. The CDR3 length is 17 residues. CDR3 sequence: CASSLRGPTSTNEKLFF. In DNA form, the CDR3 reads TGTGCCAGCAGCTTAAGGGGGCCGACATCAACTAATGAAAAACTGTTTTTT.

A few counts support this clone. The chain carries TRBV3-1 (or the pseudogene TRBV3-2) and TRBJ1-6; TRBD1 matches 7 bases. The CDR3 loop spans 14 amino acids. Germline lookup yields CDR1 LGHDT and CDR2 YNNKEL (reference sequence). With V trimmed by 4 bases and J by 7 bases, 4 bases remained unmatched. CDR3 amino acids: CASSLRDSNSPLHF. CDR3 nucleotides: TGTGCCAGCAGCCTCCGGGACAGCAATTCACCCCTCCACTTT.

This sequence joins TRBV6-5 and TRBJ1-5; D is unresolved. Germline CDR1 reads MNHEY; CDR2 reads SVGAGI. V lost 2 bases and J 3 bases, leaving 5 bases between the germline ends. CDR3 length: 13 residues. The CDR3 DNA is TGTGCCAGCAGTTACGCCTTCAATCAGCCCCAGCATTTT. Protein sequence: CASSYAFNQPQHF.

The genes are TRBV5-1 and TRBJ2-3; the D gene is possibly TRBD2 (5 bases). The CDR3 totals 15 residues. Trimming left V 1 base short and J 0 bases short, with 9 bases between. Germline V gene sequence: CDR1 SGHRS, CDR2 YFSETQ. The CDR3 DNA reads TGCGCCAGCAGCTTGTCGGGCGGGAGCACAGATACGCAGTATTTT. This sequence encodes CASSLSGGSTDTQYF.

CDR3 bases: TGTGCCAGCAGTTTGGACCCTTATACGCAGTATTTT. This sequence encodes CASSLDPYTQYF. The rearrangement links TRBV6-2 or TRBV6-3 to TRBJ2-3, with no clear D. The CDR3 runs to 12 residues. Germline V lookup: CDR1 MNHEY, CDR2 SVGEGT. Trimming stripped 4 bases from V and 7 bases from J, with 9 bases between.

This clone was recorded once. This chain links TRBV15 with TRBJ2-2; 11 nucleotides align to TRBD2. CDR3 size: 17 residues. With V trimmed by 4 bases and J by 3 bases, 7 bases remained unmatched. CDR1 LNHNV and CDR2 YYDKDF come from the germline V gene (reference sequence). CDR3 sequence reads: CATSTLGTSGYTGELFF. The CDR3 bases are TGTGCCACCAGCACACTAGGGACTAGCGGATACACCGGGGAGCTGTTTTTT.

This chain joins TRBV6-4 and TRBJ2-1; 7 nucleotides align to TRBD2. Trimming at V came to 3 bases and at J to 7 bases, leaving 9 bases not matched to a gene. The CDR3 has 15 residues. Germline lookup yields CDR1 MRHNA and CDR2 SNTAGT. CDR3 sequence: CASSDFAGDSNEQFF. DNA of the CDR3: TGTGCCAGCAGTGATTTCGCGGGAGATAGTAATGAGCAGTTCTTC.

The rearrangement uses TRBV3-1 (or the pseudogene TRBV3-2) and TRBJ2-7, with 9 bases identical to TRBD2. The CDR3 runs to 14 residues. Germline assignment: CDR1 LGHDT and CDR2 YNNKEL (reference sequence). V was clipped by 5 bases and J by 5 bases; unmatched bases: 7. CDR3 sequence: CASSKLAGRHEQYF. The CDR3 DNA follows: TGTGCCAGCAGCAAGCTAGCGGGGCGGCACGAGCAGTACTTC.

The V call is TRBV5-1, the J call TRBJ2-1, with no clear D. The CDR3 runs to 15 residues. Germline values: CDR1 SGHRS, CDR2 YFSETQ. Trimming removed 0 bases at V and 0 bases at J, with 7 bases between. As DNA, the CDR3 is TGCGCCAGCAGCTTGGCCTCTAGCTCCTACAATGAGCAGTTCTTC. Encoded protein: CASSLASSSYNEQFF.

This chain connects TRBV28 to TRBJ1-1; the D gene is possibly TRBD1 (6 bases). Trimming took off 6 bases at V and 4 bases at J, with 15 bases between the two ends. Per germline, CDR1 MDHEN and CDR2 SYDVKM. The CDR3 has 14 residues. The CDR3 DNA reads as TGTGCCAGCAGCCCACCCCCCAGGGGCACTGAAGCTTTCTTT. Encoded protein: CASSPPPRGTEAFF.

The chain links TRBV5-5 to TRBJ2-2; 12 nucleotides align to TRBD2. CDR1 SGHKS and CDR2 YYEKEE come from the germline V gene (reference sequence). With 0 bases clipped from V and 6 bases from J, the junction kept 6 bases outside the gene matches. The length of the CDR3 is 17 residues. For the CDR3, the DNA is TGTGCCAGCAGCTTGGCCCCTAGCGGGAGGGCCGCCGGGGAGCTGTTTTTT. Its translation is CASSLAPSGRAAGELFF.

V is TRBV7-9 and J is TRBJ2-1; 13 positions agree with TRBD2. Unmatched junction bases numbered 11, after V lost 5 bases and J lost 4 bases. Germline V CDR1 and CDR2: SEHNR, FQNEAQ (reference sequence). The length of the CDR3 is 18 residues. CDR3 bases: TGTGCCAGCAGCATAAGGGCGGGACTAGCGGGACAGTACAATGAGCAGTTCTTC. Amino acids: CASSIRAGLAGQYNEQFF.

This chain links TRBV18 with TRBJ2-2; no clear D. The CDR3 length is 16 residues. In germline, CDR1 is KGHSH, CDR2 LQKENI. The germline V and J ends were trimmed by 2 bases and 0 bases, with 10 bases remaining between them. This CDR3 reads CASSPAATTNTGELFF. The CDR3 DNA reads TGTGCCAGCTCACCAGCCGCGACAACGAACACCGGGGAGCTGTTTTTT.

V gene TRBV12-3 or TRBV12-4 combines with J gene TRBJ2-7, with no clear D. CDR3 length equals 12 residues. Trimming left V 2 bases short and J 8 bases short, with 10 bases between. CDR3 sequence: CASSLNTNQQYF. The DNA for the CDR3 is TGTGCCAGCAGTTTAAATACTAACCAGCAGTACTTC.

The rearrangement links TRBV4-3 to TRBJ2-7; 10 nucleotides match TRBD2. Germline-derived CDR1 and CDR2 are LGHNA and YSLEER. The CDR3 contains 17 residues. V shed 5 bases and J 0 bases; nucleotides not matched to a gene: 10. The CDR3 reads CASSSRVAGGTSYEQYF. In DNA form, the CDR3 reads TGCGCCAGCAGCTCTCGAGTAGCGGGAGGTACCTCCTACGAGCAGTACTTC.

V is TRBV10-3 and J is TRBJ2-7; 10 nucleotides agree with TRBD2. Germline-derived CDR1 and CDR2 are ENHRY and SYGVKD. The CDR3 covers 16 residues. Germline trimming cut 3 bases from V and 2 bases from J; bases unmatched to any gene: 7. The DNA for the CDR3 is TGTGCCATCAGTGACAGAAGCGGGAGGGATCCCTACGAGCAGTACTTC. It codes for CAISDRSGRDPYEQYF.

The J gene is TRBJ2-2, the V gene TRBV30; possibly TRBD2 for D (5 bases). The V end lost 0 bases, the J end lost 3 bases, and 11 bases lay between the germline ends. The CDR3 has 15 residues. Germline lookup yields CDR1 GTSNPN and CDR2 SVGIG (reference sequence). CDR3 sequence reads: CAWSVRLAYTGELFF. The DNA for the CDR3 is TGTGCCTGGAGTGTTAGGTTAGCGTACACCGGGGAGCTGTTTTTT.

This clone occurred once. The gene calls are TRBV7-9 and TRBJ1-2; D gene unclear. This CDR3 is built from 15 residues. V lost 5 bases and J lost 6, with 19 bases in between. Germline assignment: CDR1 SEHNR and CDR2 FQNEAQ (reference sequence). The CDR3 DNA is TGTGCCAGCAGCACCCCTCGGCGGATGGGCGATGGCTACACCTTC. Its translation is CASSTPRRMGDGYTF. The full variable domain, with the rest looked up from reference TRBV7-9 and TRBJ1-2, is DTGVSQNPRHKITKRGQNVTFRCDPISEHNRLYWYRQTLGQGPEFLTYFQNEAQLEKSRLLSDRFSAERPKGSFSTLEIQRTEQGDSAMYLCASSTPRRMGDGYTFGSGTRLTVV.

The sample holds one count of this clone. V usage is TRBV6-5 and J usage is TRBJ2-1, with D unclear. Germline CDR1 MNHEY, CDR2 SVGAGI. The CDR3 extends over 13 amino acids. Trimming left V 6 bases short and J 4 bases short, with 10 bases between. CDR3 sequence reads: CASSQARYNEQFF. The CDR3 coding sequence is TGTGCCAGCAGCCAAGCCCGGTACAATGAGCAGTTCTTC.

The chain carries TRBV30 and TRBJ1-1; D is uncertain. V lost 5 bases, J lost 1 base, and 11 bases lay in between. CDR1 is GTSNPN, CDR2 SVGIG, per germline (reference sequence). The CDR3 loop spans 13 amino acids. CDR3 sequence reads: CAWGPDPNTEAFF. CDR3 nucleotide sequence: TGTGCCTGGGGCCCTGACCCGAACACTGAAGCTTTCTTT.